This T cell receptor (beta chain) was captured by sequencing in a study of beta chain features in type 1 diabetes. Study summary: Cell yields, gender and age were comparable in patients and healthy donors. The study's findings and limits: There was a moderate but significant shortening of TCRB CDR3s in all four CD4+ subsets of Type 1 diabetes patients.

The germline V gene encodes CDR1 SSHAT and CDR2 FNYEAQ (reference sequence). CDR3 length equals 14 residues. As to this clone: The antigen is unknown. Germline is not matched at one junction end, which may reflect a read error.

The entirety of the isolated RNA underwent reverse transcription, so expressed TCRB transcripts were sequenced. Here immunoSEQ multiplex PCR was the method, and the copy in TCRdb shows in-frame clones only, minus some. This sample has around 130,000 clones, with roughly 15% found just once. The chain joins TRBV7-7 to TRBJ2-5; D perhaps matches TRBD1 (5 bases). The TCR comes from a man aged 25 to 40 with type 1 diabetes. Sequencing input: central memory CD4+ T cells from blood. The CDR3 loop is CASSLASGPETQYF. The CDR3 DNA reads as TGTGCTAGCAGCTTAGCATCAGGGCCAGAGACCCAGTACTTC. The full variable domain, with the rest looked up from reference TRBV7-7 and TRBJ2-5, is GAGVSQSPRYKVTKRGQDVTLRCDPISSHATLYWYQQALGQGPEFLTYFNYEAQPDKSGLPSDRFSAERPEGSISTLTIQRTEQRDSAMYRCASSLASGPETQYFGPGTRLLVL.